This T cell receptor (beta chain) was identified during a study of blood T cell repertoires in COVID-19. The V segment lost 1 base and the J segment 7 bases; nucleotides outside the gene matches: 4. The CDR3 runs to 14 residues. Germline CDR1 reads KGHSH; CDR2 reads LQKENI. Profiled with immunoSEQ multiplex PCR; TCRdb holds only in-frame clones, not every one. The sample holds 130,000 to 150,000 clones, 65% to 85% seen once. The genes are TRBV18 and TRBJ1-1, with 9 bases matching TRBD1. This sequence was found in a woman between 45 and 60 years old with acute or convalescent COVID-19. The specimen sequenced was peripheral blood. The CDR3 spells CASSPLPGQGEAFF. CDR3 sequence (DNA): TGTGCCAGCTCACCACTACCGGGACAGGGTGAAGCTTTCTTT.